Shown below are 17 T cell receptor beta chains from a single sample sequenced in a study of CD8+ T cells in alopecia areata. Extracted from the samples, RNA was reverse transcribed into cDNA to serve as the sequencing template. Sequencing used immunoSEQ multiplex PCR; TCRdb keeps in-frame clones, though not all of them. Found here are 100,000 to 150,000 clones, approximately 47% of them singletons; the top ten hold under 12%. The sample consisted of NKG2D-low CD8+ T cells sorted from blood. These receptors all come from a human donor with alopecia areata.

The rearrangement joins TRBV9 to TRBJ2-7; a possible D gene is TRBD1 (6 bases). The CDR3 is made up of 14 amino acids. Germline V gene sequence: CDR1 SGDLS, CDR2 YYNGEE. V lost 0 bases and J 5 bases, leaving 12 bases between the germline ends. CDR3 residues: CASSVGQVGHEQYF. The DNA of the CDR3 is TGTGCCAGCAGCGTAGGACAGGTTGGCCACGAGCAGTACTTC.

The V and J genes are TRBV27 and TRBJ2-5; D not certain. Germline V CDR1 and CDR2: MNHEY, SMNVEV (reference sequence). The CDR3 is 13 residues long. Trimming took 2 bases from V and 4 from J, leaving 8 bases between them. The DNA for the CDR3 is TGTGCCAGCAGTTTAGGATTAGGAGAGACCCAGTACTTC. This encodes CASSLGLGETQYF.

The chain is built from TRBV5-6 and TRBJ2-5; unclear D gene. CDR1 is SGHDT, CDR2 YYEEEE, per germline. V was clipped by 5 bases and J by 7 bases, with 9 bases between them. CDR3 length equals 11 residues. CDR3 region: CASSSTGTQYF. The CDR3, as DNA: TGTGCCAGCAGTTCCACCGGGACCCAGTACTTC.

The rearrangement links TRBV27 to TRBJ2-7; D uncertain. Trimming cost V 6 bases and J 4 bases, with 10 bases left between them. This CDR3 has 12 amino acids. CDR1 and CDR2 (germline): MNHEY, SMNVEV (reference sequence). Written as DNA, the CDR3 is TGTGCCAGCAGCCCCTCGCTATACGAGCAGTACTTC. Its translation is CASSPSLYEQYF.

CDR3 amino acids: CASMSQGYSNQPQHF. CDR3 coding DNA: TGTGCCAGCATGAGTCAGGGCTATAGCAATCAGCCCCAGCATTTT. The chain carries TRBV27 and TRBJ1-5; possibly TRBD1 for D (5 bases). Trimming took 7 bases from V and 0 from J, leaving 13 bases between them. From germline, CDR1 is MNHEY and CDR2 SMNVEV (reference sequence). This CDR3 contains 15 residues.

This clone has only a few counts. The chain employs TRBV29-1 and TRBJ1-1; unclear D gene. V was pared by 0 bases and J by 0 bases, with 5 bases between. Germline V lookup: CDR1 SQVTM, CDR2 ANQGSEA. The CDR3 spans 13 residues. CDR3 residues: CSVEDRLNTEAFF. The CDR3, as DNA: TGCAGCGTTGAAGATCGTTTGAACACTGAAGCTTTCTTT.

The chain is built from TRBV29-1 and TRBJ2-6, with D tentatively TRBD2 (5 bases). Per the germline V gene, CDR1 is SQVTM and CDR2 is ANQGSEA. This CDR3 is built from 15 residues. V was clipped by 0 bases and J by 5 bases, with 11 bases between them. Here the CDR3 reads CSVEDWTGRANVLTF. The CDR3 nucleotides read TGCAGCGTTGAAGATTGGACTGGCAGGGCCAACGTCCTGACTTTC.

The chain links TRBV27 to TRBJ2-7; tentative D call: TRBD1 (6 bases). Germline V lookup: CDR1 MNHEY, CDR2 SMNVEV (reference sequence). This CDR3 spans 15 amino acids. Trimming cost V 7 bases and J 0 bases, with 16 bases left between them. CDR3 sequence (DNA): TGTGCCAGCACTACCTTACAGGGTGTCTCCTACGAGCAGTACTTC. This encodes CASTTLQGVSYEQYF.

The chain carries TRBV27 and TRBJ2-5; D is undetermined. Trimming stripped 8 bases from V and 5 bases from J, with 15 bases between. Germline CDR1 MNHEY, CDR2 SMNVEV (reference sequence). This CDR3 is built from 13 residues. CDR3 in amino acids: CASGFPPYETQYF. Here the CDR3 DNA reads TGTGCCAGCGGCTTTCCCCCCTACGAGACCCAGTACTTC.

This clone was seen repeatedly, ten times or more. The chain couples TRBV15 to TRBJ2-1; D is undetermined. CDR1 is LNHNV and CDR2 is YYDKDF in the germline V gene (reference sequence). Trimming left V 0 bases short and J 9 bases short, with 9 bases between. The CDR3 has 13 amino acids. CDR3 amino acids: CATSRDSVLEQFF. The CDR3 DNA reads TGTGCCACCAGCAGAGATTCCGTCCTTGAGCAGTTCTTC. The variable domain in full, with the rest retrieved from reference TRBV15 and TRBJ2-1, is DAMVIQNPRYQVTQFGKPVTLSCSQTLNHNVMYWYQQKSSQAPKLLFHYYDKDFNNEADTPDNFQSRRPNTSFCFLDIRSPGLGDTAMYLCATSRDSVLEQFFGPGTRLTVL.

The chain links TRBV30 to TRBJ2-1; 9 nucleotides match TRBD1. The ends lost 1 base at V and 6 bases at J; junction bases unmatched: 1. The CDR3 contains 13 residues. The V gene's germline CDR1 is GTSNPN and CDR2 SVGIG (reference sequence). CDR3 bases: TGTGCCTGGAGTGGGGACAGGGTCAATGAGCAGTTCTTC. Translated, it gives CAWSGDRVNEQFF.

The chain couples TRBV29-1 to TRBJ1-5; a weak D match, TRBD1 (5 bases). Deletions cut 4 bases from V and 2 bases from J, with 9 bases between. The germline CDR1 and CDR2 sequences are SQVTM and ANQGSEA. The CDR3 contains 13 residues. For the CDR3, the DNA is TGCAGCGTTGTACCGGGGGGCAATCAGCCCCAGCATTTT. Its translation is CSVVPGGNQPQHF. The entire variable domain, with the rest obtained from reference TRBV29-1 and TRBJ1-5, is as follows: SAVISQKPSRDICQRGTSLTIQCQVDSQVTMMFWYRQQPGQSLTLIATANQGSEATYESGFVIDKFPISRPNLTFSTLTVSNMSPEDSSIYLCSVVPGGNQPQHFGDGTRLSIL.

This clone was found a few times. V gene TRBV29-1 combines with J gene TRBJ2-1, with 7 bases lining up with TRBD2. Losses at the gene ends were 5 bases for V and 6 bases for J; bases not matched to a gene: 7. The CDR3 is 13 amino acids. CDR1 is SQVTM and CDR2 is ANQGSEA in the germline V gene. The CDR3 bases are TGCAGCGTTTACCAGCGGGGTATCAATGAGCAGTTCTTC. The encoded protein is CSVYQRGINEQFF.

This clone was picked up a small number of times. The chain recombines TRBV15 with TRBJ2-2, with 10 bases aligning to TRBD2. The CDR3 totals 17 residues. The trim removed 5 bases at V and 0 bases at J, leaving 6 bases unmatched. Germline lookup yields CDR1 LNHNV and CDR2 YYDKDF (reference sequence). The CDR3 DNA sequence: TGTGCCACCAGCTCCGGGACTAGCGACCCGAACACCGGGGAGCTGTTTTTT. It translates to CATSSGTSDPNTGELFF.

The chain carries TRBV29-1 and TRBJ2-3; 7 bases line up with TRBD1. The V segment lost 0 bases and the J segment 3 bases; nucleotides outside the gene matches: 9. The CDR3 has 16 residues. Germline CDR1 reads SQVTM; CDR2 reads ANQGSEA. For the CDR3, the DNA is TGCAGCGTTGAAGACCGGACAGGATCAGGGACAGATACGCAGTATTTT. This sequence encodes CSVEDRTGSGTDTQYF.

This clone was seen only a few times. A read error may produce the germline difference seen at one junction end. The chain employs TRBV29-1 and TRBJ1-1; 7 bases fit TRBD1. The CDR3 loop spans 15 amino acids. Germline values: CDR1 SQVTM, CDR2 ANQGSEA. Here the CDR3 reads CSLEWTGRRATEAFF. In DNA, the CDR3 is TGCAGCCTTGAATGGACAGGCCGTAGGGCCACTGAAGCTTTCTTT. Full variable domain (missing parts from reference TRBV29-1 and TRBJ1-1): SAVISQKPSRDICQRGTSLTIQCQVDSQVTMMFWYRQQPGQSLTLIATANQGSEATYESGFVIDKFPISRPNLTFSTLTVSNMSPEDSSIYLCSLEWTGRRATEAFFGQGTRLTVV.

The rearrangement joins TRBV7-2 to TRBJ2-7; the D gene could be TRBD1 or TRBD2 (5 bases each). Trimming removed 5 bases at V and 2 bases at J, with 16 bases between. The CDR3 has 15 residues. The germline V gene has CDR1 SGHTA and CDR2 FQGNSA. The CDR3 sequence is CASSPNRDGTYEQYF. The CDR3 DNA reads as TGTGCCAGCAGCCCCAACCGGGACGGCACCTACGAGCAGTACTTC.